Following are 23 T cell receptor beta chains from one sample sequenced in a study of cytomegalovirus exposure and HLA in healthy donors. Clones were sequenced by immunoSEQ multiplex PCR, and TCRdb holds only the in-frame ones, with some missing. The profile shows approximately 150,000 clones, approximately 86% of them singletons. Sequenced material: PBMCs. These TCRs come from a man aged 18 to 35 in good health and CMV-seropositive.

The rearrangement uses TRBV6-6 and TRBJ1-1; 8 positions match TRBD1. The J segment lost 7 bases and the V segment lost 8 bases, leaving 6 bases of the junction unmatched. There are 12 residues in the CDR3. Germline lookup yields CDR1 MNHNY and CDR2 SVGAGI (reference sequence). The CDR3 nucleotides read TGTGCCAGCTATCAGGGGGCTTTTGAAGCTTTCTTT. Protein: CASYQGAFEAFF.

The chain has TRBV9 and TRBJ2-5; 12 bases map to TRBD2. Germline lookup yields CDR1 SGDLS and CDR2 YYNGEE. CDR3 size: 15 residues. V was pared by 4 bases and J by 1 base, with 2 bases of the junction left unmatched. The CDR3 spells CASSRTSGIQETQYF. CDR3 in DNA: TGTGCCAGCAGCCGGACTAGCGGGATCCAAGAGACCCAGTACTTC.

The gene calls are TRBV28 and TRBJ1-5, with D perhaps matching TRBD1 (6 bases). The germline gives CDR1 MDHEN, CDR2 SYDVKM. The CDR3 has 20 amino acids. V was shortened by 1 base and J by 3 bases, with 25 bases between the two germline ends. In DNA, the CDR3 is TGTGCCAGCAGTTTATTGATCCGGGCAAGAGGGGGAGATAACAATCAGCCCCAGCATTTT. Translation: CASSLLIRARGGDNNQPQHF.

The rearrangement links TRBV10-2 to TRBJ2-1; possible D gene TRBD2, 5 bases. Deletions cut 8 bases from V and 5 bases from J, with 7 bases between. The CDR3 runs 11 residues. The germline V gene has CDR1 WSHSY and CDR2 SAAADI. The CDR3, as DNA: TGCGCCAGCCTGAGGGACAATGAGCAGTTCTTC. Translated: CASLRDNEQFF.

The chain couples TRBV7-2 to TRBJ2-5; D is unclear. Germline lookup yields CDR1 SGHTA and CDR2 FQGNSA. V dropped 4 bases and J dropped 2 bases, with 5 bases sitting between them. CDR3 size: 12 residues. The CDR3 DNA reads TGTGCCAGCAGCTCCCCACAAGAGACCCAGTACTTC. Its translation is CASSSPQETQYF. Full variable domain (rest looked up from reference TRBV7-2 and TRBJ2-5): GAGVSQSPSNKVTEKGKDVELRCDPISGHTALYWYRQSLGQGLEFLIYFQGNSAPDKSGLPSDRFSAERTGGSVSTLTIQRTQQEDSAVYLCASSSPQETQYFGPGTRLLVL.

The CDR3 here is CASSPSSTDTQYF. The DNA of the CDR3 is TGTGCCAGCAGTCCCTCCAGCACAGATACGCAGTATTTT. The chain couples TRBV28 to TRBJ2-3; D not certain. This CDR3 is built from 13 residues. Germline-derived CDR1 and CDR2 are MDHEN and SYDVKM. With 5 bases removed from V and 0 bases from J, the gap between germline ends came to 6 bases.

This clone was counted once. The chain combines TRBV4-1 with TRBJ2-5, with D unresolved. The CDR3 extends over 13 amino acids. Germline V lookup: CDR1 MGHRA, CDR2 YSYEKL. V lost 1 base and J lost 3, with 6 bases in between. The CDR3 loop reads CASSQAREETQYF. CDR3 nucleotides: TGCGCCAGCAGCCAAGCTCGGGAAGAGACCCAGTACTTC.

This clone was found once. The V and J genes are TRBV30 and TRBJ1-6, with 7 nucleotides matching TRBD1. The CDR3 length is 15 residues. From germline, CDR1 is GTSNPN and CDR2 SVGIG (reference sequence). With 7 bases clipped from V and 2 bases from J, the junction kept 8 bases outside the gene matches. In DNA form, the CDR3 reads TGTGCCTCCCGACAGGGAGGCACCTATAATTCACCCCTCCACTTT. The encoded protein is CASRQGGTYNSPLHF.

This chain joins TRBV11-1 and TRBJ1-2; D remains ambiguous. CDR3 length: 11 residues. Germline V CDR1 and CDR2: SGHAT, FQDESV (reference sequence). The germline V and J ends were trimmed by 5 bases and 8 bases, with 9 bases remaining between them. In DNA, the CDR3 is TGTGCCAGCAGCCACCTAGGAGGCTACACCTTC. Amino acids: CASSHLGGYTF.

The J gene is TRBJ2-5, the V gene TRBV28; maybe TRBD1 (6 bases). Germline assignment: CDR1 MDHEN and CDR2 SYDVKM. The CDR3 is 15 residues long. V was trimmed by 2 bases and J by 4 bases, leaving 14 bases between them. CDR3 coding DNA: TGTGCCAGCAGTTTACCTAACAGGGCTCGAGAGACCCAGTACTTC. It encodes CASSLPNRARETQYF.

This chain connects TRBV6-5 to TRBJ1-2; no definite D call. CDR3 length: 15 amino acids. Looked up from germline, CDR1 is MNHEY and CDR2 is SVGAGI. The V and J ends lost 0 bases and 0 bases respectively, with 8 bases between them. CDR3 residues: CASSYSPVTNYGYTF. The DNA for the CDR3 is TGTGCCAGCAGTTACTCACCGGTCACTAACTATGGCTACACCTTC.

The chain has TRBV6-5 and TRBJ2-7, with D perhaps TRBD2 (5 bases). The V gene's germline CDR1 is MNHEY and CDR2 SVGAGI. V lost 2 bases and J lost 5, with 16 bases in between. CDR3 length: 15 amino acids. CDR3 sequence reads: CASSYSTRFRDEQYF. The CDR3 nucleotides read TGTGCCAGCAGTTACAGCACTAGATTCCGCGACGAGCAGTACTTC.

The chain uses TRBV28 and TRBJ1-1; TRBD1 aligns across 11 bases. V lost 6 bases, J lost 7 bases, and 10 bases stayed unmatched. The CDR3 has 15 residues. CDR1 is MDHEN and CDR2 is SYDVKM in the germline V gene. Written as DNA, the CDR3 is TGTGCCAGCAGCCCACAGGGACAGGGGGTTGGTGAAGCTTTCTTT. Protein: CASSPQGQGVGEAFF.

This chain joins TRBV6-5 and TRBJ1-2; no reliable D call. The CDR3 covers 14 residues. Trimming cost V 2 bases and J 6 bases, with 13 bases left between them. Germline V CDR1 and CDR2: MNHEY, SVGAGI. The CDR3 DNA reads TGTGCCAGCAGTTACATAGGCGGGAGGGATGGCTACACCTTC. It specifies CASSYIGGRDGYTF.

V gene TRBV28 combines with J gene TRBJ1-5, with 9 bases matching TRBD1. V dropped 6 bases and J dropped 3; count of bases not matched to a gene: 6. In germline, CDR1 is MDHEN, CDR2 SYDVKM. The CDR3 extends over 15 amino acids. The CDR3 protein is CASSLRDRDNQPQHF. The CDR3 DNA follows: TGTGCCAGCAGCCTCCGGGACAGGGACAATCAGCCCCAGCATTTT.

This sequence joins TRBV6-5 and TRBJ2-1, with 7 bases fitting TRBD2. After removal of 4 bases from V and 5 bases from J, the junction contained 5 bases not matched to a gene. There are 14 residues in the CDR3. Germline CDR1 is MNHEY and CDR2 is SVGAGI. The CDR3 loop reads CASSLSGGDNEQFF. The CDR3 DNA sequence: TGTGCCAGCAGTTTGAGTGGGGGGGACAATGAGCAGTTCTTC.

The chain couples TRBV11-2 to TRBJ2-1, with 9 bases that match TRBD1. Trimming took 5 bases from V and 14 from J; bases not matched to a gene: 1. The V gene's germline CDR1 is SGHAT and CDR2 FQNNGV. The CDR3 length is 10 residues. The CDR3 nucleotides are TGTGCCAGCAGCGGGGACAGGGAGTTCTTC. This gives the protein CASSGDREFF.

The chain employs TRBV30 and TRBJ1-1; maybe TRBD1 (6 bases). V was pared by 4 bases and J by 4 bases, with 10 bases between. Germline CDR1 reads GTSNPN; CDR2 reads SVGIG (reference sequence). The CDR3 contains 12 residues. The CDR3 DNA is TGTGCCTGGAATCAGGGGACCACTGAAGCTTTCTTT. Its protein is CAWNQGTTEAFF.

This clone showed up just a few times. CDR3 sequence (DNA): TGTGCCAGCAGTCCAAGCAATCAGCCCCAGCATTTT. Its translation is CASSPSNQPQHF. This rearrangement joins TRBV6-1 to TRBJ1-5; D remains ambiguous. V was clipped by 5 bases and J by 1 base, with 3 bases between them. Per the germline V gene, CDR1 is MNHNS and CDR2 is SASEGT. There are 12 residues in the CDR3.

CDR3 DNA: TGTGCCAGCAGTGAAGGTCCCGGGGGGACTGAAGCTTTCTTT. It yields the protein CASSEGPGGTEAFF. This chain connects TRBV6-1 to TRBJ1-1, with a possible D match to TRBD1 (5 bases). Germline-derived CDR1 and CDR2 are MNHNS and SASEGT. V shed 1 base and J shed 5 bases, with 11 bases lying between them. CDR3 length equals 14 residues.

The chain employs TRBV15 and TRBJ1-1; 10 nucleotides match TRBD1. CDR1 and CDR2 from the germline V gene are LNHNV and YYDKDF (reference sequence). The CDR3 is made up of 15 amino acids. The J segment lost 3 bases and the V segment lost 2 bases, leaving 3 bases of the junction unmatched. The CDR3 here is CATSRRQGAYTEAFF. The DNA for the CDR3 is TGTGCCACCAGCAGACGACAGGGGGCCTACACTGAAGCTTTCTTT.

The J gene is TRBJ2-5, the V gene TRBV6-6; 7 bases fit TRBD2. This CDR3 comprises 15 residues. Per germline, CDR1 MNHNY and CDR2 SVGAGI (reference sequence). V was pared by 7 bases and J by 2 bases, with 10 bases of the junction left unmatched. CDR3 region: CASMGRGDFQETQYF. The CDR3 DNA is TGTGCCAGCATGGGACGGGGGGACTTTCAAGAGACCCAGTACTTC.

The table lists this clone with a count of one. CDR3 bases: TGCGCCAGCAGCTTGGATTCGGTGTACAATGAGCAGTTCTTC. Its protein product is CASSLDSVYNEQFF. V usage is TRBV5-1 and J usage is TRBJ2-1; D is uncertain. The CDR3 extends over 14 amino acids. Germline CDR1 and CDR2: SGHRS and YFSETQ. The V end lost 0 bases, the J end lost 4 bases, and 8 bases lay between the germline ends.